This T cell receptor beta chain was obtained from a study of blood T cell repertoires in COVID-19. Study summary: Samples came from the United States, Italy and Spain, spanning acute and convalescent COVID-19. Sources were T cells, B-cell-depleted T cells, or PBMCs; the material itself was cDNA or gDNA.

The CDR3 loop spans 16 amino acids. J lost 8 bases, V lost 0 bases, and 6 bases had no gene match. Germline V gene sequence: CDR1 SGHDT, CDR2 YYEEEE. Original analysis: Amplifying reference gene primers gave estimates of nucleated cell counts. Profiled with immunoSEQ multiplex PCR; TCRdb holds only in-frame clones, not every one. Clone size and the V and J calls come from that table; the DNA yielded D and trimming. The table has around 230,000 clones, around four fifths seen once; the top ten hold about 27%. The table lists this clone with a count of one. The V call is TRBV5-6, the J call TRBJ1-6, with 9 bases that match TRBD1. This sequence originates from a man aged 35-49 years with acute or convalescent COVID-19. Sequencing input: peripheral blood. CDR3 sequence (DNA): TGTGCCAGCAGCTTGGCTGGGGACAGGGTTGATTCACCCCTCCACTTT. Protein product: CASSLAGDRVDSPLHF.